Reported below is one TCR beta chain. Only in-frame clones appear in the TCRdb table, and some are missing; sequencing was by immunoSEQ multiplex PCR. The sample lists approximately 68,000 clones; roughly four fifths were seen once. These data belong to a study of blood T cell repertoires in COVID-19. This CDR3 has 13 amino acids. The V and J ends lost 4 bases and 4 bases respectively, with 11 bases between them. The germline V gene has CDR1 SGHRS and CDR2 YFSETQ. The sequencing input was peripheral blood. The chain couples TRBV5-1 to TRBJ1-2, with D tentatively TRBD1 (5 bases). The TCR was taken from a woman aged 55-70 years with acute or convalescent COVID-19. The CDR3 nucleotides are TGCGCCAGCAGCCCGTCCGACAGCTATGGCTACACCTTC. Translation: CASSPSDSYGYTF.